The TCR beta chain under discussion was sequenced for a study of T cells after yellow fever vaccination. V was cut by 4 bases and J by 0 bases, with 17 bases left in between. The CDR3 runs to 16 residues. CDR1 and CDR2 from the germline V gene are SGHRS and YFSETQ. In TCRdb, the 5' RACE reads were re-called with MiXCR into one record per CDR3 protein. The sample lists approximately 250,000 distinct CDR3 sequences, roughly 6.2% seen once, with around 1.1% in the top ten. This receptor was identified in a man younger than 40 who received the YFV17D yellow fever vaccine. J is TRBJ2-7 and V is TRBV5-1, with a weak D call TRBD2 (5 bases). The material was CD4+ T cells sorted from PBMCs, obtained on the day of the yellow fever booster vaccination. The CDR3 sequence is CASSAQGLGDSYEQYF. CDR3 nucleotides: TGCGCCAGCAGCGCTCAAGGGTTGGGAGACTCCTACGAGCAGTACTTC.